The rows below give T cell receptor beta chains drawn from one sample of a study of blood T cell repertoires in COVID-19. Clones were sequenced by immunoSEQ multiplex PCR, and TCRdb holds only the in-frame ones, with some missing. This table holds 390,000 or so clones, around 86% found once. Material: peripheral blood. The receptors originated from a woman aged 25 to 39 with active or convalescent COVID-19. CDR3s include the opening cysteine and the closing phenylalanine or tryptophan. D genes are given only for firm matches. Some rows mark clone size as missing; the rest say once, few, many or name a class of expanded clone.

clone_size: once; j_call: TRBJ1-6; v_call: TRBV27; d_call: -; cdr3_nt: TGTGCCAGCAACCCTCACAGGGACCTCAATTCACCCCTCCACTTT; cdr3_aa: CASNPHRDLNSPLHF
clone_size: -; j_call: TRBJ1-1; v_call: TRBV7-9; d_call: -; cdr3_nt: TGTGCCAGCAGCTTAGACCAGGTTGAAGCTTTCTTT; cdr3_aa: CASSLDQVEAFF
clone_size: -; j_call: TRBJ1-1; v_call: TRBV19; d_call: TRBD1; cdr3_nt: TGTGCCAGTAGCCGGACAGGACTGAACACTGAAGCTTTCTTT; cdr3_aa: CASSRTGLNTEAFF
clone_size: -; j_call: TRBJ2-1; v_call: TRBV19; d_call: -; cdr3_nt: TGTGCCAGTATGTGGGGTGTATCGGAGGGACACAATGAGCAGTTCTTC; cdr3_aa: CASMWGVSEGHNEQFF
clone_size: -; j_call: TRBJ2-1; v_call: TRBV10-2; d_call: -; cdr3_nt: TGCGCCAGCACTGTAGGGAGAGGCAATGAGCAGTTCTTC; cdr3_aa: CASTVGRGNEQFF
clone_size: -; j_call: TRBJ2-7; v_call: TRBV7-6; d_call: TRBD1; cdr3_nt: TGTGCCAGCAGCTTAGCCGAGGGGGCGGGCTACGAGCAGTACTTC; cdr3_aa: CASSLAEGAGYEQYF
clone_size: -; j_call: TRBJ1-1; v_call: TRBV12-5; d_call: -; cdr3_nt: TGTGCTAGTGGTTTGCTTACAGGGGAAGCTTTCTTT; cdr3_aa: CASGLLTGEAFF
clone_size: -; j_call: TRBJ1-1; v_call: TRBV29-1; d_call: -; cdr3_nt: TGCAGCGTTGCTGCGGGGAACACTGAAGCTTTCTTT; cdr3_aa: CSVAAGNTEAFF
clone_size: -; j_call: TRBJ2-5; v_call: TRBV4-2; d_call: TRBD1; cdr3_nt: TGTGCCAGCAGCCAGCCGGGACAGCAAGAGACCCAGTACTTC; cdr3_aa: CASSQPGQQETQYF
clone_size: -; j_call: TRBJ1-2; v_call: TRBV15; d_call: TRBD1; cdr3_nt: TGTGCCACCAGCAGGGCTACCGGGACAGGGCGCGGCTACACCTTC; cdr3_aa: CATSRATGTGRGYTF
clone_size: -; j_call: TRBJ1-5; v_call: TRBV27; d_call: -; cdr3_nt: TGTGCCAGCAGTTTAACAGGGAGCCCCTTTAGCAATCAGCCCCAGCATTTT; cdr3_aa: CASSLTGSPFSNQPQHF